The T cell receptor (beta chain) described here comes from a study of response to subunit inactivated influenza vaccine. This CDR3 is 14 amino acids long. Trimming shortened V by 4 bases and J by 2 bases, and 9 bases separated the two germline ends. Germline V gene data show CDR1 as MNHEY and CDR2 as SVGAGI. Via MiXCR, TCRdb re-called the RT-PCR reads, giving one row per CDR3 protein. Of hundreds of thousands of distinct CDR3 sequences in the sample, around 20% were seen once. Findings of the study overall: T cells newly recruited by each seasonal influenza vaccination are few, the authors suggested.

With respect to this clonotype: Antigen: not known.

The receptor comes from a man aged 50 or older who received an inactivated influenza vaccine. The source was PBMCs from blood, collected around 5 days after vaccination. This chain links TRBV6-5 with TRBJ1-3; no clear D. CDR3 sequence: CASSSVQAGNTIYF. CDR3 in DNA: TGTGCCAGCAGTTCGGTACAAGCTGGAAACACCATATATTTT.